The clone carrying this TCR beta chain came up many times. Some clones are missing from TCRdb's copy, which holds only in-frame ones; the method was immunoSEQ multiplex PCR. The table has 65,000 or so clones, roughly 70% seen once. The sample belongs to a study of blood T cell repertoires in COVID-19. CDR3 size: 15 residues. V trimming: 4 bases; J trimming: 5 bases; junction bases outside the gene matches: 9. Per germline, CDR1 LNHDA and CDR2 SQIVND (reference sequence). Individuals aged 18 to 89 years were recruited from some 26 US areas. Those designated as exposed participants met a COVID-19 case within 2 weeks before study entry.

V is TRBV19 and J is TRBJ1-2; 8 bases are shared with TRBD1. The clonotype comes from an older woman who had been exposed to COVID-19. The sample was PBMCs or T cells enriched from blood (not recorded which). The CDR3 coding sequence is TGTGCCAGTAGTACCGGGGACAGGCTCTTGTATGGCTACACCTTC. Its protein product is CASSTGDRLLYGYTF.